This record covers a single TCR beta chain. Its antigen is not known. Germline V lookup: CDR1 SGHNT, CDR2 YYREEE (reference sequence). V was trimmed by 0 bases and J by 3 bases, leaving 7 bases between them. This CDR3 has 13 amino acids. The primer mix had 60 Vbeta and 13 Jbeta primers. Some clones are missing from TCRdb's copy, which holds only in-frame ones; the method was immunoSEQ multiplex PCR. The profile covers 95,000 to 150,000 clones, with approximately 79% appearing a single time and approximately 2.1% taken by the ten largest. The data belong to a study of cytomegalovirus exposure and HLA in healthy donors. Study information: About 79 million unique TCRs from HLA-typed donors were held in an early data release. Study observations and caveats: Evidence from a later analysis indicated that most CMV-associated TCR beta chains looked HLA-restricted. Some TCR beta chains (around 160 of them) were listed as cytomegalovirus-associated.

These donors counted as nominally healthy when sampled, but unrecorded immune exposures were likely. Sequenced: PBMCs. The receptor's source is a man between 25 and 39 years old in good health and CMV-seronegative. The J gene is TRBJ2-7, the V gene TRBV5-4; a weak D match, TRBD1 (6 bases). CDR3: CASSLGGGYEQYF. The CDR3 DNA is TGTGCCAGCAGCTTGGGAGGGGGCTACGAGCAGTACTTC.